This passage covers 18 T cell receptor beta chains from one sample sequenced in a study of blood T cell repertoires in COVID-19. Repertoires were generated with immunoSEQ multiplex PCR, while TCRdb's copy carries only in-frame clones and drops some. The sample carries 250,000 to 300,000 clones, about nine tenths recorded once. Sequencing was carried out using peripheral blood. All receptors derive from a woman aged 30 to 39 with COVID-19, enrolled during active disease.

The chain links TRBV6-4 to TRBJ1-6; 7 bases map to TRBD1. Trimming cost V 3 bases and J 10 bases; bases outside gene matches: 9. The CDR3 totals 15 residues. The germline gives CDR1 MRHNA, CDR2 SNTAGT. Here the CDR3 DNA reads TGTGCCAGCAGTGATGCCGCAGGGGGGAGATCACCCCTCCACTTT. The encoded protein is CASSDAAGGRSPLHF.

The chain carries TRBV6-6 and TRBJ2-1; 7 bases are a match to TRBD2. Looked up from germline, CDR1 is MNHNY and CDR2 is SVGAGI (reference sequence). The J segment lost 10 bases and the V segment lost 4 bases, leaving 10 bases of the junction unmatched. This CDR3 has 14 amino acids. The CDR3 DNA reads TGTGCCAGCAGTTCCGGATTAGCGGGTGGGGAGCAGTTCTTC. Amino acids: CASSSGLAGGEQFF.

The genes are TRBV12-5 and TRBJ2-7; TRBD2 is a possible D gene (6 bases). The CDR3 has 15 amino acids. V was trimmed by 0 bases and J by 6 bases, leaving 15 bases between them. Germline CDR1 reads LGHNT; CDR2 reads FRNRAP. The CDR3 region is CASGLVQNPGGEQYF. CDR3 nucleotides: TGTGCTAGTGGTTTGGTACAAAATCCCGGGGGCGAGCAGTACTTC.

The CDR3: CASNSGRIGELFF. CDR3 coding DNA: TGTGCCAGTAATAGCGGGAGAATCGGGGAGCTGTTTTTT. This chain links TRBV19 with TRBJ2-2, with 9 positions matching TRBD2. V was pared by 7 bases and J by 7 bases, with 4 bases of the junction left unmatched. The CDR3 runs 13 residues. Germline-derived CDR1 and CDR2 are LNHDA and SQIVND (reference sequence).

The V call is TRBV3-1 (or the pseudogene TRBV3-2), the J call TRBJ2-3; a weak D match, TRBD1 (5 bases). The V gene lost 4 bases and the J gene lost 0 bases, with 14 bases spanning the gap. There are 16 residues in the CDR3. From germline, CDR1 is LGHDT and CDR2 YNNKEL (reference sequence). CDR3 nucleotide sequence: TGTGCCAGCAGCCGAGACCCTAGGGGCAGCACAGATACGCAGTATTTT. It yields the protein CASSRDPRGSTDTQYF.

This chain uses TRBV14 with TRBJ2-1, with D unresolved. Germline CDR1 SGHDN, CDR2 FVKESK. Deletions cut 4 bases from V and 4 bases from J, with 14 bases between. The CDR3 length is 15 residues. The CDR3, as DNA: TGTGCCAGCAGCCGTCTTGGGCAAGAGTACAATGAGCAGTTCTTC. Translated: CASSRLGQEYNEQFF.

The gene calls are TRBV6-5 and TRBJ2-1, with D possibly TRBD1 on 5 matching bases. The germline V gene encodes CDR1 MNHEY and CDR2 SVGAGI. This CDR3 comprises 15 residues. The V end lost 5 bases, the J end lost 5 bases, and 16 bases lay between the germline ends. CDR3 in DNA: TGTGCCAGCAGTAGGACCGCCGGACAACACAATGAGCAGTTCTTC. This translates into CASSRTAGQHNEQFF.

This sequence joins TRBV7-2 and TRBJ1-5, with 9 bases fitting TRBD1. After removal of 4 bases from V and 0 bases from J, the junction contained 1 base not matched to a gene. The CDR3 contains 15 residues. CDR1 and CDR2 from the germline V gene are SGHTA and FQGNSA. The CDR3 protein is CASSWTGDSNQPQHF. The CDR3 DNA reads as TGTGCCAGCAGCTGGACAGGGGATAGCAATCAGCCCCAGCATTTT.

The chain employs TRBV27 and TRBJ2-1, with D possibly matching TRBD2 (5 bases). Germline values: CDR1 MNHEY, CDR2 SMNVEV (reference sequence). This CDR3 has 11 amino acids. Deletions cut 6 bases from V and 7 bases from J, with 7 bases between. The CDR3 coding sequence is TGTGCCAGCAGCCCGGGGAATGAGCAGTTCTTC. It encodes CASSPGNEQFF.

This rearrangement joins TRBV6-6 to TRBJ1-3; no definite D call. The V gene lost 8 bases and the J gene lost 1 base, with 21 bases spanning the gap. The germline CDR1 and CDR2 sequences are MNHNY and SVGAGI (reference sequence). The CDR3 covers 17 residues. CDR3 sequence: CASGRSLSRRSGNTIYF. In nucleotides, the CDR3 is TGTGCCAGCGGTCGATCTTTAAGTAGGCGGTCTGGAAACACCATATATTTT.

Only one count was recorded for this clone. The DNA for the CDR3 is TGTGCCAGTGAAATGGGGGGAGCCAAAAACATTCAGTACTTC. This codes for CASEMGGAKNIQYF. This sequence joins TRBV19 and TRBJ2-4; D perhaps matches TRBD2 (6 bases). The CDR3 is 14 amino acids. Germline CDR1 and CDR2: LNHDA and SQIVND (reference sequence). Trimming pared 8 bases from V and 0 bases from J, leaving 11 bases between.

The chain combines TRBV4-1 with TRBJ2-1, with 8 bases identical to TRBD2. The CDR3 has 15 amino acids. Germline loops: CDR1 MGHRA, CDR2 YSYEKL. With 8 bases clipped from V and 0 bases from J, the junction kept 6 bases outside the gene matches. For the CDR3, the DNA is TGCGCCAGCCAAGGTGCGGGAGGCTCCTACAATGAGCAGTTCTTC. This encodes CASQGAGGSYNEQFF.

This clone appeared a single time. The chain employs TRBV11-2 and TRBJ2-7; 9 bases map to TRBD1. Germline CDR1 SGHAT, CDR2 FQNNGV. The CDR3 has 15 amino acids. The V and J ends lost 5 bases and 5 bases, in that order; junction bases with no gene match: 10. The CDR3 spells CASSIRDRVFHEQYF. CDR3 bases: TGTGCCAGCAGCATCCGGGACAGGGTTTTTCACGAGCAGTACTTC.

This chain joins TRBV6-5 and TRBJ1-2; TRBD1 aligns across 8 bases. Trimming at V came to 6 bases and at J to 8 bases, leaving 8 bases not matched to a gene. The CDR3 totals 13 residues. Germline CDR1 MNHEY, CDR2 SVGAGI. The CDR3 nucleotides read TGTGCCAGCAGAACCGGGACAGGCATCGGCTACACCTTC. It specifies CASRTGTGIGYTF.

The gene calls are TRBV19 and TRBJ2-2, with a tentative D call TRBD2 (5 bases). V shed 7 bases and J shed 6 bases, with 9 bases lying between them. Germline V gene lookup returns CDR1 LNHDA and CDR2 SQIVND (reference sequence). The CDR3 runs 12 residues. This CDR3 is CASIRGPGELFF. In DNA, the CDR3 is TGTGCCAGTATTAGAGGGCCCGGGGAGCTGTTTTTT.

V and J are TRBV18 and TRBJ2-3; the D gene is possibly TRBD2 (5 bases). The CDR3 is 14 residues long. The germline V gene encodes CDR1 KGHSH and CDR2 LQKENI. Trimming stripped 3 bases from V and 4 bases from J, with 11 bases between. The CDR3 spells CASSPATNSDTQYF. CDR3 bases: TGTGCCAGCTCACCCGCGACTAATTCAGATACGCAGTATTTT.

The chain carries TRBV5-1 and TRBJ2-1; 8 bases match TRBD1. CDR1 is SGHRS and CDR2 is YFSETQ in the germline V gene. The CDR3 is 15 amino acids. The V gene end was trimmed by 4 bases and the J gene end by 2 bases; junction bases not matched to a gene: 5. CDR3 nucleotide sequence: TGCGCCAGCAGCGGTACAGGGGGACCCTACAATGAGCAGTTCTTC. Its translation is CASSGTGGPYNEQFF.

The chain uses TRBV24-1 and TRBJ2-2; 7 bases match TRBD1. J was trimmed by 5 bases and V by 8 bases; bases with no gene match: 1. Germline V gives CDR1 KGHDR, CDR2 SFDVKD. The CDR3 length is 12 residues. The CDR3 nucleotides are TGTGCCACCAACAGGGGAACCGGGGAGCTGTTTTTT. Residues: CATNRGTGELFF.